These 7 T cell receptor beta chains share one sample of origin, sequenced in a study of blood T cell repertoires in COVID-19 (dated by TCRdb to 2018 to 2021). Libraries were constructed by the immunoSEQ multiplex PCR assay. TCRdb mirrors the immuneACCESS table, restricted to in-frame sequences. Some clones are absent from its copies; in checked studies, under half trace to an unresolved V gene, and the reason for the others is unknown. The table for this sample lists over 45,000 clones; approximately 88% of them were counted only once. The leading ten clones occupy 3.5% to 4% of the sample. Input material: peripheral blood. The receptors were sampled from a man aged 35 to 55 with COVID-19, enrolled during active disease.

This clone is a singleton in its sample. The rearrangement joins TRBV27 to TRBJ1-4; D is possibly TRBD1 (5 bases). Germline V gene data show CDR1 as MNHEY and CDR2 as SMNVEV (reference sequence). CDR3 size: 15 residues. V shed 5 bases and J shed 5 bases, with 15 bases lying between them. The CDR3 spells CASSPRRGLNEKLFF. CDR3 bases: TGTGCCAGCAGTCCCCGCCGGGGACTCAATGAAAAACTGTTTTTT.

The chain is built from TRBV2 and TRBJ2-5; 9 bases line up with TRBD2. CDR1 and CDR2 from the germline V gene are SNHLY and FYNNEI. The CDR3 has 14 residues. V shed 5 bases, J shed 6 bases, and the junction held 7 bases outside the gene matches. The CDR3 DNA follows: TGTGCCAGCAGTATGGCGGGGGGGCAGAAGACCCAGTACTTC. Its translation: CASSMAGGQKTQYF. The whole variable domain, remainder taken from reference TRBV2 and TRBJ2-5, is EPEVTQTPSHQVTQMGQEVILRCVPISNHLYFYWYRQILGQKVEFLVSFYNNEISEKSEIFDDQFSVERPDGSNFTLKIRSTKLEDSAMYFCASSMAGGQKTQYFGPGTRLLVL.

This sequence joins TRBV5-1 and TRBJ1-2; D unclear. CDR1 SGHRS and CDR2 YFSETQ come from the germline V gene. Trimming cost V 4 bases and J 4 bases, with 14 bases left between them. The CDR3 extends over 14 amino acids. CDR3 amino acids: CASSLREMGYGYTF. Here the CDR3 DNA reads TGCGCCAGCAGCCTCCGGGAGATGGGCTATGGCTACACCTTC.

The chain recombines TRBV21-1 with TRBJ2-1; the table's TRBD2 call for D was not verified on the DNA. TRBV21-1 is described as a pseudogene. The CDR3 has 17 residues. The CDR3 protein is CASSTGTSGRARYEQFF. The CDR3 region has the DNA TGTGCCAGCAGCACCGGGACTAGCGGGAGGGCCAGATATGAGCAGTTCTTC.

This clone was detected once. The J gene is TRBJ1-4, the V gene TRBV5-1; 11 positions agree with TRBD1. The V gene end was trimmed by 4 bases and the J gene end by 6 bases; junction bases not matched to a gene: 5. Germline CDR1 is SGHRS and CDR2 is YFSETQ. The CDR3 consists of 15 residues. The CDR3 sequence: CASSPWGQGDEKLFF. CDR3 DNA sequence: TGCGCCAGCAGCCCCTGGGGACAGGGGGATGAAAAACTGTTTTTT.

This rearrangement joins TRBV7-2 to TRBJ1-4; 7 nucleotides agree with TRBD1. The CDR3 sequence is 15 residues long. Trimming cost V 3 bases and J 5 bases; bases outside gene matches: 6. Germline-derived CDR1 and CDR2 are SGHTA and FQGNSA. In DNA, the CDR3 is TGTGCCAGCAGCTTGCGACAGGGAGTGAATGAAAAACTGTTTTTT. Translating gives CASSLRQGVNEKLFF.

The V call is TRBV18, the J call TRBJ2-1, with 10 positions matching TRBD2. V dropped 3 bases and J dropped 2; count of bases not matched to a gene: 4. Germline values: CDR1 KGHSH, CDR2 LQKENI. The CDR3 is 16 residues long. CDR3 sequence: CASSPASGSPYNEQFF. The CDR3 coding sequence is TGTGCCAGCTCACCGGCTAGCGGGAGTCCCTACAATGAGCAGTTCTTC. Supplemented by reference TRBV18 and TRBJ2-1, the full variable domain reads NAGVMQNPRHLVRRRGQEARLRCSPMKGHSHVYWYRQLPEEGLKFMVYLQKENIIDESGMPKERFSAEFPKEGPSILRIQQVVRGDSAAYFCASSPASGSPYNEQFFGPGTRLTVL.